This is a list of T cell receptor beta chains from one sample in a study of shared clonotypes between healthy human individuals. The protocol was immunoSEQ multiplex PCR, while the TCRdb copy is restricted to in-frame clones and leaves out a portion. The sample lists about 510,000 clones, more than 65% occurring once. The specimen sequenced was PBMCs. Every receptor here comes from a woman between 40 and 50 years old in good health. Some clones in this sample may be carry-over from other donors' samples. The CDR3 runs from the conserved cysteine through the conserved F or W. D genes are given only for firm matches. Expanded clones get a size class; other rows say once, few or many, or leave the size out.

v_gene: TRBV5-4
d_gene: -
j_gene: TRBJ2-5
abundance: once
len: 16
CDR3nt: TGTGCCAGCAGCTTGGCCGAAGAAGCGGGTGGGGAGACCCAGTACTTC
CDR3aa: CASSLAEEAGGETQYF

v_gene: TRBV19
d_gene: -
j_gene: TRBJ2-3
abundance: -
len: 14
CDR3nt: TGTGCCAGTAGTATTTCCCCTAGCACAGATACGCAGTATTTT
CDR3aa: CASSISPSTDTQYF

v_gene: TRBV27
d_gene: TRBD1
j_gene: TRBJ2-2
abundance: many
len: 14
CDR3nt: TGTGCCAGCAGTTTACTGACAGGGGCCGGGGAGCTGTTTTTT
CDR3aa: CASSLLTGAGELFF

v_gene: TRBV27
d_gene: -
j_gene: TRBJ1-5
abundance: -
len: 15
CDR3nt: TGTGCCAGCAGCAGAGGGGTGGGGGGCAATCAGCCCCAGCATTTT
CDR3aa: CASSRGVGGNQPQHF

v_gene: TRBV19
d_gene: -
j_gene: TRBJ1-5
abundance: -
len: 15
CDR3nt: TGTGCCAGTAGTATAACCCTTCAAGGGGGTCAGCCCCAGCATTTT
CDR3aa: CASSITLQGGQPQHF

v_gene: TRBV2
d_gene: -
j_gene: TRBJ1-1
abundance: once
len: 15
CDR3nt: TGTGCCAGCAGTGAAGGCAGAGGATCGAACACTGAAGCTTTCTTT
CDR3aa: CASSEGRGSNTEAFF

v_gene: TRBV5-1
d_gene: -
j_gene: TRBJ1-5
abundance: few
len: 14
CDR3nt: TGCGCCAGCAGCCGCGGGACCGAGAATCAGCCCCAGCATTTT
CDR3aa: CASSRGTENQPQHF

v_gene: TRBV2
d_gene: -
j_gene: TRBJ2-1
abundance: once
len: 13
CDR3nt: TGTGCCAGCAGTGATGGCGTAGGGGATGAGCAGTTCTTC
CDR3aa: CASSDGVGDEQFF

v_gene: TRBV28
d_gene: -
j_gene: TRBJ1-5
abundance: -
len: 14
CDR3nt: TGTGCCAGCAGTTCTCCGTGGGGCAATCAGCCCCAGCATTTT
CDR3aa: CASSSPWGNQPQHF

v_gene: TRBV6-4
d_gene: -
j_gene: TRBJ1-3
abundance: -
len: 16
CDR3nt: TGTGCCAGCAGTGTCACCCGGCGCTTTTCAGTAAACACCATATATTTT
CDR3aa: CASSVTRRFSVNTIYF

v_gene: TRBV4-1
d_gene: -
j_gene: TRBJ2-4
abundance: -
len: 13
CDR3nt: TGCGCCAGCAGCCAAGGGGCCCCAAACATTCAGTACTTC
CDR3aa: CASSQGAPNIQYF